This is a list of T cell receptor beta chains from one sample in a study of cytomegalovirus exposure and HLA in healthy donors. Produced via immunoSEQ multiplex PCR; TCRdb's table is partial and in-frame only. The sample lists approximately 170,000 clones, about 80% seen once, with 2% to 2.5% in the top ten. The specimen sequenced was PBMCs. The receptors come from a woman between 50 and 59 years old in good health and CMV-seronegative. Both conserved end residues are part of each CDR3. D genes are given only for firm matches. Clone size is given for some rows only: seen once, a few or many times, or a class if the clone is expanded.

v_call: TRBV9
j_call: TRBJ2-1
clone_size: few
d_call: .
cdr3_length: 16
cdr3_nt: TGTGCCAGCAGCGTAAGTCGGCGGAACTCCTACAATGAGCAGTTCTTC
cdr3_aa: CASSVSRRNSYNEQFF

v_call: TRBV6-5
j_call: TRBJ2-1
clone_size: .
d_call: TRBD2
cdr3_length: 15
cdr3_nt: TGTGCCAGCAGTTACGGTACTAGCGGGAGAGGTGAGCAGTTCTTC
cdr3_aa: CASSYGTSGRGEQFF

v_call: TRBV7-8
j_call: TRBJ1-5
clone_size: .
d_call: TRBD1
cdr3_length: 16
cdr3_nt: TGTGCCAGCAGCTTAGTGGGAGGGGACAGGCGGCAGCCCCAGCATTTT
cdr3_aa: CASSLVGGDRRQPQHF

v_call: TRBV29-1
j_call: TRBJ1-1
clone_size: .
d_call: TRBD1
cdr3_length: 16
cdr3_nt: TGCAGCGTTGAGTCAATACAGGGGGCGCGAGGCACTGAAGCTTTCTTT
cdr3_aa: CSVESIQGARGTEAFF

v_call: TRBV20-1
j_call: TRBJ1-5
clone_size: .
d_call: .
cdr3_length: 11
cdr3_nt: TGCAGTGCTAGAGCGGATCAGCCCCAGCATTTT
cdr3_aa: CSARADQPQHF

v_call: TRBV29-1
j_call: TRBJ1-1
clone_size: .
d_call: .
cdr3_length: 14
cdr3_nt: TGCAGCGTTGACGGGGGAGGCAGGGTCGCTGAAGCTTTCTTT
cdr3_aa: CSVDGGGRVAEAFF

v_call: TRBV6-6
j_call: TRBJ2-7
clone_size: .
d_call: TRBD1
cdr3_length: 15
cdr3_nt: TGTGCCATCTCTCCGGACAGGGGGAACAACTACGAGCAGTACTTC
cdr3_aa: CAISPDRGNNYEQYF

v_call: TRBV6-5
j_call: TRBJ1-4
clone_size: .
d_call: .
cdr3_length: 14
cdr3_nt: TGTGCCAGCAGGAGGGAGGGAACTAATGAAAAACTGTTTTTT
cdr3_aa: CASRREGTNEKLFF

v_call: TRBV5-1
j_call: TRBJ2-7
clone_size: few
d_call: .
cdr3_length: 15
cdr3_nt: TGCGCCAGCAGCCCGTCGGCAGGGGCCCCCTACGAGCAGTACTTC
cdr3_aa: CASSPSAGAPYEQYF

v_call: TRBV28
j_call: TRBJ1-4
clone_size: few
d_call: .
cdr3_length: 15
cdr3_nt: TGTGCCAGCAGTCCCGGGGGGGGGTTGAATGAAAAACTGTTTTTT
cdr3_aa: CASSPGGGLNEKLFF

v_call: TRBV4-1
j_call: TRBJ1-5
clone_size: few
d_call: .
cdr3_length: 14
cdr3_nt: TGCGCCAGCAGCCAGGGGGCAATAAATCAGCCCCAGCATTTT
cdr3_aa: CASSQGAINQPQHF

v_call: TRBV7-2
j_call: TRBJ2-3
clone_size: .
d_call: TRBD1
cdr3_length: 15
cdr3_nt: TGTGCCAGCGCTGTGAAGGGGGCCGGCACAGATACGCAGTATTTT
cdr3_aa: CASAVKGAGTDTQYF

v_call: TRBV7-9
j_call: TRBJ2-7
clone_size: .
d_call: TRBD2
cdr3_length: 13
cdr3_nt: TGTGCCAGCAGGACTAGCGGGCTCTACGAGCAGTACTTC
cdr3_aa: CASRTSGLYEQYF

v_call: TRBV6-5
j_call: TRBJ1-1
clone_size: .
d_call: TRBD1
cdr3_length: 13
cdr3_nt: TGTGCCAGCAGTTACACCGAACAGGGGAGAACTTTCTTT
cdr3_aa: CASSYTEQGRTFF

v_call: TRBV9
j_call: TRBJ1-3
clone_size: .
d_call: .
cdr3_length: 14
cdr3_nt: TGTGCCAGCAGCGTAGGCGGAGTCGAAAACACCATATATTTT
cdr3_aa: CASSVGGVENTIYF

v_call: TRBV5-1
j_call: TRBJ2-1
clone_size: few
d_call: TRBD2
cdr3_length: 15
cdr3_nt: TGCGCCAGCAGCTTGGAGGGACTAGCCTACAATGAGCAGTTCTTC
cdr3_aa: CASSLEGLAYNEQFF

v_call: TRBV11-2
j_call: TRBJ1-3
clone_size: .
d_call: .
cdr3_length: 16
cdr3_nt: TGTGCCAGCAGCTTATGGCAGGGGACCTCTGGAAACACCATATATTTT
cdr3_aa: CASSLWQGTSGNTIYF

v_call: TRBV9
j_call: TRBJ1-2
clone_size: .
d_call: .
cdr3_length: 15
cdr3_nt: TGTGCCAGCAGCCCCACAGGGATCGGGGCCTATGGCTACACCTTC
cdr3_aa: CASSPTGIGAYGYTF

v_call: TRBV28
j_call: TRBJ2-5
clone_size: .
d_call: TRBD1
cdr3_length: 13
cdr3_nt: TGTGCCACCTACGGGACAGTCCGGGAGACCCAGTACTTC
cdr3_aa: CATYGTVRETQYF

v_call: TRBV6-6
j_call: TRBJ2-5
clone_size: .
d_call: .
cdr3_length: 10
cdr3_nt: TGTGCCAGCCGCCAAGAGACCCAGTACTTC
cdr3_aa: CASRQETQYF

v_call: TRBV27
j_call: TRBJ1-1
clone_size: .
d_call: .
cdr3_length: 13
cdr3_nt: TGTGCCAGCACTCAGGGGCTCAACACTGAAGCTTTCTTT
cdr3_aa: CASTQGLNTEAFF

v_call: TRBV27
j_call: TRBJ2-2
clone_size: .
d_call: .
cdr3_length: 14
cdr3_nt: TGTGCCAGCAGCGTAACAACCAGAACCGGGGAGCTGTTTTTT
cdr3_aa: CASSVTTRTGELFF

v_call: TRBV7-3
j_call: TRBJ2-1
clone_size: .
d_call: .
cdr3_length: 13
cdr3_nt: TGTGCCAGCAGCTCGCAGAGGTACAATGAGCAGTTCTTC
cdr3_aa: CASSSQRYNEQFF

v_call: TRBV9
j_call: TRBJ1-1
clone_size: .
d_call: .
cdr3_length: 12
cdr3_nt: TGTGCCAGCAAACGGGTGAACACTGAAGCTTTCTTT
cdr3_aa: CASKRVNTEAFF

v_call: TRBV5-1
j_call: TRBJ2-2
clone_size: .
d_call: .
cdr3_length: 15
cdr3_nt: TGCGCCAGCAGCTTGGCGCAGGGGCGGACCGGGGAGCTGTTTTTT
cdr3_aa: CASSLAQGRTGELFF

v_call: TRBV7-2
j_call: TRBJ2-6
clone_size: .
d_call: .
cdr3_length: 16
cdr3_nt: TGTGCCAGCAGCTCGGACTATTCCTCTGGGGCCAACGTCCTGACTTTC
cdr3_aa: CASSSDYSSGANVLTF

v_call: TRBV11-2
j_call: TRBJ1-4
clone_size: .
d_call: .
cdr3_length: 12
cdr3_nt: TGTGCCAGCAGGGGCGCCGCGGAAAAACTGTTTTTT
cdr3_aa: CASRGAAEKLFF

v_call: TRBV28
j_call: TRBJ1-1
clone_size: .
d_call: .
cdr3_length: 16
cdr3_nt: TGTGCCAGCAGTGTCACAGGGACCCTTCAGAACACTGAAGCTTTCTTT
cdr3_aa: CASSVTGTLQNTEAFF

v_call: TRBV19
j_call: TRBJ1-2
clone_size: .
d_call: TRBD1
cdr3_length: 13
cdr3_nt: TGTGCCAGTAGTATGGGACAGGGCCGTGGCTACACCTTC
cdr3_aa: CASSMGQGRGYTF

v_call: TRBV19
j_call: TRBJ2-1
clone_size: .
d_call: TRBD2
cdr3_length: 16
cdr3_nt: TGTGCCAGTAAGGGGACTAGCGGGGGGGTTTGGTATGAGCAGTTCTTC
cdr3_aa: CASKGTSGGVWYEQFF

v_call: TRBV5-8
j_call: TRBJ2-7
clone_size: .
d_call: TRBD1
cdr3_length: 14
cdr3_nt: TGTGCCAGCACCCGGGACAGGGGGCGGTACGAGCAGTACTTC
cdr3_aa: CASTRDRGRYEQYF

v_call: TRBV28
j_call: TRBJ2-5
clone_size: .
d_call: TRBD1
cdr3_length: 15
cdr3_nt: TGTGCCAGCAGGGACGCCGGGACAGCCCAAGAGACCCAGTACTTC
cdr3_aa: CASRDAGTAQETQYF

v_call: TRBV6-6
j_call: TRBJ2-7
clone_size: .
d_call: .
cdr3_length: 15
cdr3_nt: TGTGCCAGCAGTTACGGCCAGGGTCGCTCCTACGAGCAGTACTTC
cdr3_aa: CASSYGQGRSYEQYF

v_call: TRBV4-3
j_call: TRBJ2-5
clone_size: .
d_call: TRBD2
cdr3_length: 15
cdr3_nt: TGCGCCAGCAGCCTTAGACTAGCGGGAGTAGAGGAGCAGTACTTC
cdr3_aa: CASSLRLAGVEEQYF

v_call: TRBV19
j_call: TRBJ1-3
clone_size: .
d_call: TRBD1
cdr3_length: 17
cdr3_nt: TGTGCCAGTAGTACCCGGGACAGTGAAATCTCTGGAAACACCATATATTTT
cdr3_aa: CASSTRDSEISGNTIYF

v_call: TRBV6-5
j_call: TRBJ2-7
clone_size: .
d_call: .
cdr3_length: 12
cdr3_nt: TGTGCCAGCAGCCAGTCCCGGGGCGAGCAGTACTTC
cdr3_aa: CASSQSRGEQYF

v_call: TRBV29-1
j_call: TRBJ1-3
clone_size: once
d_call: .
cdr3_length: 11
cdr3_nt: TGCAGCGGGACAGTGGGAAACACCATATATTTT
cdr3_aa: CSGTVGNTIYF

v_call: TRBV27
j_call: TRBJ2-1
clone_size: .
d_call: TRBD2
cdr3_length: 16
cdr3_nt: TGTGCCAGCAGTTTGGCGGGAGGGAAAGAATACAATGAGCAGTTCTTC
cdr3_aa: CASSLAGGKEYNEQFF

v_call: TRBV19
j_call: TRBJ1-5
clone_size: .
d_call: TRBD1
cdr3_length: 17
cdr3_nt: TGTGCCAGTAGCAAACACGAGGGACAGACTAGCAATCAGCCCCAGCATTTT
cdr3_aa: CASSKHEGQTSNQPQHF

v_call: TRBV27
j_call: TRBJ2-5
clone_size: .
d_call: .
cdr3_length: 13
cdr3_nt: TGTGCCAGCAGTCTCCACAGGGCGGGGACCCAGTACTTC
cdr3_aa: CASSLHRAGTQYF

v_call: TRBV4-3
j_call: TRBJ2-1
clone_size: .
d_call: .
cdr3_length: 12
cdr3_nt: TGCGCCAGCAGCCAAGATCGGGGGGCGCAGTTCTTC
cdr3_aa: CASSQDRGAQFF

v_call: TRBV4-2
j_call: TRBJ1-6
clone_size: .
d_call: .
cdr3_length: 15
cdr3_nt: TGTGCCAGCAGCCAAGCCCCAGCGCAGAATTCACCCCTCCACTTT
cdr3_aa: CASSQAPAQNSPLHF

v_call: TRBV15
j_call: TRBJ2-3
clone_size: once
d_call: TRBD2
cdr3_length: 14
cdr3_nt: TGTGCCACCAGCAGAGAGCCACTACGGGGGGCGCAGTATTTT
cdr3_aa: CATSREPLRGAQYF

v_call: TRBV4-2
j_call: TRBJ1-1
clone_size: few
d_call: TRBD1
cdr3_length: 14
cdr3_nt: TGTGCCAGCAGCGGGGGACAGCGTTACACTGAAGCTTTCTTT
cdr3_aa: CASSGGQRYTEAFF

v_call: TRBV13
j_call: TRBJ1-2
clone_size: .
d_call: .
cdr3_length: 15
cdr3_nt: TGTGCCAGCAGCCGTAGGCCTGGAGCAGCTTCCGGCTACACCTTC
cdr3_aa: CASSRRPGAASGYTF

v_call: TRBV15
j_call: TRBJ2-6
clone_size: once
d_call: .
cdr3_length: 16
cdr3_nt: TGTGCCACCAGCAGAGAGGCCATCCCTGGGGCCAACGTCCTGACTTTC
cdr3_aa: CATSREAIPGANVLTF